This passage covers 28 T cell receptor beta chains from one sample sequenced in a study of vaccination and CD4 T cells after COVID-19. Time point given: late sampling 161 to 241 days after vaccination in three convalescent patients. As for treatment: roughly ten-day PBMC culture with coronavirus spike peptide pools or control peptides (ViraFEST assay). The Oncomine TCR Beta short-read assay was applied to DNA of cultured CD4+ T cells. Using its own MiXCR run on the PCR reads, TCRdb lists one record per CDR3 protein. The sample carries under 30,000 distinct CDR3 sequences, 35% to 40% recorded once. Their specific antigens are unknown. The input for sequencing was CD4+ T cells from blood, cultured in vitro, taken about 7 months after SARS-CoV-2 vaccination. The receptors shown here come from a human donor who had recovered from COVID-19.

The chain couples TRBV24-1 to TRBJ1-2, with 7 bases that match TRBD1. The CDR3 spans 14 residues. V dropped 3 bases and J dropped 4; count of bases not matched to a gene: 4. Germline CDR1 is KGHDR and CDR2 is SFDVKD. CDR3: CATSDTGEGYGYTF. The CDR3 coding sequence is TGTGCCACCAGTGATACAGGGGAGGGCTATGGCTACACCTTC.

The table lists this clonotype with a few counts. CDR3 sequence (DNA): TGTGCCAGTAGTAGGGGAGGGGGCCACTCCTCTGAAGCTTTCTTT. Protein product: CASSRGGGHSSEAFF. The chain carries TRBV19 and TRBJ1-1; 7 bases agree with TRBD1. The length of the CDR3 is 15 residues. V shed 4 bases and J 6 bases; nucleotides not matched to a gene: 11. Germline CDR1 is LNHDA and CDR2 is SQIVND (reference sequence). The entire variable domain, with the rest obtained from reference TRBV19 and TRBJ1-1, is as follows: DGGITQSPKYLFRKEGQNVTLSCEQNLNHDAMYWYRQDPGQGLRLIYYSQIVNDFQKGDIAEGYSVSREKKESFPLTVTSAQKNPTAFYLCASSRGGGHSSEAFFGQGTRLTVV.

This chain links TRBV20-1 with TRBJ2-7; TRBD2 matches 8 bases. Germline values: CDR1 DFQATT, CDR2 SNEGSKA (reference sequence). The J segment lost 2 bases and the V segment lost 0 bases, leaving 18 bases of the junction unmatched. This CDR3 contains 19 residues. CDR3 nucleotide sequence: TGCAGTGCTAGAGATAGGAATCGAGGAAGACTAGCGAGACCCTACGAGCAGTACTTC. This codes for CSARDRNRGRLARPYEQYF.

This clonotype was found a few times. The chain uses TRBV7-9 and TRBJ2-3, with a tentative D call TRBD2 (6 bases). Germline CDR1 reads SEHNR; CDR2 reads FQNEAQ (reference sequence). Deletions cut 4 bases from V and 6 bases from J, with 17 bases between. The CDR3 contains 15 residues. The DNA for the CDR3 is TGTGCCAGCAGCTCTGCCACGCCGGCGGGGGATACGCAGTATTTT. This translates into CASSSATPAGDTQYF.

The chain's CDR3 is CASNPNRVWRSYTF. CDR3 nucleotides: TGTGCCAGCAACCCGAACAGGGTATGGAGGAGCTACACCTTC. The V and J genes are TRBV6-1 and TRBJ1-2, with D possibly being TRBD1 (6 bases). The CDR3 is 14 residues long. The V end lost 7 bases, the J end lost 9 bases, and 21 bases lay between the germline ends. Germline CDR1 is MNHNS and CDR2 is SASEGT.

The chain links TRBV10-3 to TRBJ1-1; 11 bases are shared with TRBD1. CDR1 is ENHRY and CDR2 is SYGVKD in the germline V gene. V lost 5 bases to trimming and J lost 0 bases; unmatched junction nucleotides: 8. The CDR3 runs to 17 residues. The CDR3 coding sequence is TGTGCCATCAGTCAATTCGGACAGGGGGCAATGAACACTGAAGCTTTCTTT. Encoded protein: CAISQFGQGAMNTEAFF.

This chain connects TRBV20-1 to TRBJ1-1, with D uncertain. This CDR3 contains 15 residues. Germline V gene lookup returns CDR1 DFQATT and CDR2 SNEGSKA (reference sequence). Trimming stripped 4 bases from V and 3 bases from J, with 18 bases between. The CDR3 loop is CSAIELGRRDTEAFF. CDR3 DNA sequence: TGCAGTGCTATCGAATTGGGCAGGAGAGACACTGAAGCTTTCTTT.

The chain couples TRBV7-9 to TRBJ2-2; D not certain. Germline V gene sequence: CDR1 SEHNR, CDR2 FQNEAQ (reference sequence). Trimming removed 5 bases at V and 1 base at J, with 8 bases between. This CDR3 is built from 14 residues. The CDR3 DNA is TGTGCCAGCAGCCCGCAAGTGAACACCGGGGAGCTGTTTTTT. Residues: CASSPQVNTGELFF.

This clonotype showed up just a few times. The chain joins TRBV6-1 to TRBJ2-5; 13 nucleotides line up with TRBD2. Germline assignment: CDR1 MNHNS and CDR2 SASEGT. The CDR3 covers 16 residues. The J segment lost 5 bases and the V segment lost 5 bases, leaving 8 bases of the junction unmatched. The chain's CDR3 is CASSPRLAGGRETQYF. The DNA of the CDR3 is TGTGCCAGCAGTCCGAGACTAGCGGGAGGACGGGAGACCCAGTACTTC.

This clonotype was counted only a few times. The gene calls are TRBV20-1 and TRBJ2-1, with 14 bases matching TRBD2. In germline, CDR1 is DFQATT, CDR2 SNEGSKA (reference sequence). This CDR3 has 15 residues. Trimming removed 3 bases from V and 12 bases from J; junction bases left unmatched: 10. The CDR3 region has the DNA TGCAGTGCTAGTCTGGGACTAGCGGGAGCGCCTTGGCAGTTCTTC. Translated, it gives CSASLGLAGAPWQFF.

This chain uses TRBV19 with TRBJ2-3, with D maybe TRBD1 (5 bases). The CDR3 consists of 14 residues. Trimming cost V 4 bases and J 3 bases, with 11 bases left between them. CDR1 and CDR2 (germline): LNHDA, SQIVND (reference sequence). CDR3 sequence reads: CASSKGVGTDTQYF. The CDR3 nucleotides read TGTGCCAGTAGTAAAGGGGTCGGAACAGATACGCAGTATTTT.

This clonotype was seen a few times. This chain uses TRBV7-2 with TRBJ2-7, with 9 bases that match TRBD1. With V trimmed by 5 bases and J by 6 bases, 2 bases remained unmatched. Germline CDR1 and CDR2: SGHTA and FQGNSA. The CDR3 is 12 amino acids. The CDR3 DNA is TGTGCCAGCAGCACAGGGGGCTTCGAGCAGTACTTC. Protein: CASSTGGFEQYF.

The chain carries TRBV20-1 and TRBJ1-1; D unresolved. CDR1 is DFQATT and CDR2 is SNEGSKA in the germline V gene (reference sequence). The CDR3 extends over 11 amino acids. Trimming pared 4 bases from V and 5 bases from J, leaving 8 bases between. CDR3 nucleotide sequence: TGCAGTGCTAACACACGTACTGAAGCTTTCTTT. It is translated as CSANTRTEAFF.

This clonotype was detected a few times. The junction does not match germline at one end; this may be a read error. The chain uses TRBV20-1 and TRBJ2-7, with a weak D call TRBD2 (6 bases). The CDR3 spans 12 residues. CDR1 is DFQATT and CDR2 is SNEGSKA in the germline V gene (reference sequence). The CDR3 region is CSASRDSHEQYF. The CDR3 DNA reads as TGCAGTGCTAGTCGGGACTCCCACGAGCAGTACTTC.

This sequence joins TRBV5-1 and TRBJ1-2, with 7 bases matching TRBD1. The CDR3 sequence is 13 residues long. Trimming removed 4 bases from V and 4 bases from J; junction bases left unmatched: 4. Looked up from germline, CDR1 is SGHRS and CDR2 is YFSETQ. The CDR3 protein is CASSQGQTYGYTF. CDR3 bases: TGCGCCAGCAGCCAGGGACAGACCTATGGCTACACCTTC.

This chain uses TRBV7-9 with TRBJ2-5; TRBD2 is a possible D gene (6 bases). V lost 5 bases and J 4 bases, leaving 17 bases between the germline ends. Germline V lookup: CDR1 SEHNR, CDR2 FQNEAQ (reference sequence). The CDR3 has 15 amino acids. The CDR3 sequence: CASSPYGSTGETQYF. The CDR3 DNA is TGTGCCAGCAGCCCTTACGGGAGTACGGGAGAGACCCAGTACTTC.

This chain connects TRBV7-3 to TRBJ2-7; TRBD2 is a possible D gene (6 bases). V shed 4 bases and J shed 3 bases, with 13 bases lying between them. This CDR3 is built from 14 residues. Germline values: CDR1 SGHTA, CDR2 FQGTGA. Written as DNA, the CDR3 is TGTGCCAGCAGCTCATCCGGGACTGACTACGAGCAGTACTTC. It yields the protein CASSSSGTDYEQYF.

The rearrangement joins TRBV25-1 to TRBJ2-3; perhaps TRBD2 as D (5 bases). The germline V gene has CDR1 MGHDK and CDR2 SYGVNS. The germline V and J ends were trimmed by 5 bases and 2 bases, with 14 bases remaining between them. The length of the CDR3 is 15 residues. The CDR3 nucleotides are TGTGCCAGCAGTAGAGGGCGTTGGTCCACAGATACGCAGTATTTT. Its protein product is CASSRGRWSTDTQYF. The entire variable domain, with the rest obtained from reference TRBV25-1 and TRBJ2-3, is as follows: EADIYQTPRYLVIGTGKKITLECSQTMGHDKMYWYQQDPGMELHLIHYSYGVNSTEKGDLSSESTVSRIRTEHFPLTLESARPSHTSQYLCASSRGRWSTDTQYFGPGTRLTVL.

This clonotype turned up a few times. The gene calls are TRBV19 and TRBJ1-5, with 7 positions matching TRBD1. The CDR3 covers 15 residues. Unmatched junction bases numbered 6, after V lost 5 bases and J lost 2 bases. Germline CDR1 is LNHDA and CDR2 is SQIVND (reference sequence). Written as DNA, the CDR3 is TGTGCCAGTAGTCTTGGGACAGCAGGCAATCAGCCCCAGCATTTT. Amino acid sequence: CASSLGTAGNQPQHF.

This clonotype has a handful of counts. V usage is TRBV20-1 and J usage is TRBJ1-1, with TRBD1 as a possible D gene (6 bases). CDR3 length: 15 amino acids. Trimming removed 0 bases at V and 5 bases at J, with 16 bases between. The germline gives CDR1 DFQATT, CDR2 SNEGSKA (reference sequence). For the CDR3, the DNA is TGCAGTGCTAGAGATCTCCGCAGGGGTGAAACTGAAGCTTTCTTT. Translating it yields CSARDLRRGETEAFF.

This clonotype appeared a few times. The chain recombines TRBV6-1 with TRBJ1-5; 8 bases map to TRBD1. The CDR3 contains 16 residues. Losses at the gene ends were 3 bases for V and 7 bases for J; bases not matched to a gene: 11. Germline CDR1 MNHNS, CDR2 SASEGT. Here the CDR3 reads CASSDHVGQGVQPQHF. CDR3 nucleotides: TGTGCCAGCAGTGACCATGTCGGACAGGGTGTCCAGCCCCAGCATTTT.

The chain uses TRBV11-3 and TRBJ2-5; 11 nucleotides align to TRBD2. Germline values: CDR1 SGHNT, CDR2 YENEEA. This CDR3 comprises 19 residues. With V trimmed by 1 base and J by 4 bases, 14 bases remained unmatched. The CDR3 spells CASSLVTSGSGELRETQYF. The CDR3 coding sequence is TGTGCCAGCAGCTTAGTTACTAGCGGGAGCGGGGAGCTGAGAGAGACCCAGTACTTC.

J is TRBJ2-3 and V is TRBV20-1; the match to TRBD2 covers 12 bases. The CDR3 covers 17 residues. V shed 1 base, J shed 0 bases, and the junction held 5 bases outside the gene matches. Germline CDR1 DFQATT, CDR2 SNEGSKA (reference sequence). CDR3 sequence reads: CSARGVGTSGSTDTQYF. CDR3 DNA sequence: TGCAGTGCTAGAGGGGTGGGGACTAGCGGGAGCACAGATACGCAGTATTTT.

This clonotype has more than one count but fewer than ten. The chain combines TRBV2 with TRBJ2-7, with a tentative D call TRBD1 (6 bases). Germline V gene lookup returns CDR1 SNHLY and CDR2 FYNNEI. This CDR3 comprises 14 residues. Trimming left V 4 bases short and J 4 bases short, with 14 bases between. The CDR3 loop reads CASSVQGKRYEQYF. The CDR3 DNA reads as TGTGCCAGCAGTGTACAGGGAAAGAGGTACGAGCAGTACTTC. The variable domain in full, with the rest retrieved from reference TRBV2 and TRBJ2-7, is EPEVTQTPSHQVTQMGQEVILRCVPISNHLYFYWYRQILGQKVEFLVSFYNNEISEKSEIFDDQFSVERPDGSNFTLKIRSTKLEDSAMYFCASSVQGKRYEQYFGPGTRLTVT.

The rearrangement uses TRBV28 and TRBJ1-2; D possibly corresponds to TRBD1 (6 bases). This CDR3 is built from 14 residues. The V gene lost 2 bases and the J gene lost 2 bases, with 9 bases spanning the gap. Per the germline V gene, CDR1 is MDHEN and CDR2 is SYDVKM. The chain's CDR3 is CASSLGQGNYGYTF. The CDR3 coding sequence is TGTGCCAGCAGTTTAGGGCAGGGGAACTATGGCTACACCTTC.

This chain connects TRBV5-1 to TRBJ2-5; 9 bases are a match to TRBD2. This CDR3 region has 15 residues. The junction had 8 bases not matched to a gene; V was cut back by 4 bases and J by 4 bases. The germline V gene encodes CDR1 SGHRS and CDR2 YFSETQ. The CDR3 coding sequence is TGCGCCAGCAGCCCGATAGCGGGAGTTGGAGAGACCCAGTACTTC. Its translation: CASSPIAGVGETQYF.

The CDR3: CASSYRSGVNGELFF. CDR3 coding DNA: TGTGCCAGCAGTTATCGTTCAGGGGTAAACGGGGAGCTGTTTTTT. V usage is TRBV6-5 and J usage is TRBJ2-2, with D possibly TRBD1 on 6 matching bases. Germline CDR1 and CDR2: MNHEY and SVGAGI. Trimming took off 3 bases at V and 7 bases at J, with 15 bases between the two ends. CDR3 length: 15 residues.

The CDR3 protein is CASSAATGTVETQYF. In nucleotides, the CDR3 is TGTGCCAGCAGTGCCGCCACCGGGACTGTGGAGACCCAGTACTTC. The V and J genes are TRBV28 and TRBJ2-5; possible D gene TRBD2, 6 bases. The germline V and J ends were trimmed by 5 bases and 5 bases, with 18 bases remaining between them. Per the germline V gene, CDR1 is MDHEN and CDR2 is SYDVKM. The CDR3 is 15 residues long.